These 27 T cell receptor beta chains were sequenced from one sample in a study of Ad26.COV2.S vaccination and SARS-CoV-2 variants (dated by TCRdb to about 2021). The protocol used for the library was the immunoSEQ multiplex PCR assay. The immuneACCESS repertoire file appears here via TCRdb, limited to in-frame rearrangements. These files lack a portion of the clones; in checked studies, under half of the deficit traces to unresolved V genes, and the cause of the others is not known. This sample is represented by about 350,000 clones; roughly 90% of them were singletons. The ten biggest clones cover about 6.4% of the sample. The meaning of the sample's treatment or condition label: around 19 received Ad26.COV2.S at low or high dose, single or two shots; 5 received placebo; per-sample allocation not given. Repertoires of vaccine and placebo recipients were sequenced from samples collected on day 63 after the first injection.

Here the sequenced sample was peripheral blood, taken in a trial of Ad26.COV2.S vaccine versus placebo. The source is a person between 18 and 65 years old who received the Ad26.COV2.S COVID-19 vaccine or a placebo.

This clone appeared once. The V call is TRBV5-1, the J call TRBJ2-3; D call uncertain. The CDR3 runs to 14 residues. CDR1 and CDR2 from the germline V gene are SGHRS and YFSETQ. The V and J ends lost 0 bases and 2 bases respectively, with 7 bases between them. The CDR3 is CASSLAQATDTQYF. The CDR3 bases are TGCGCCAGCAGCTTGGCCCAGGCCACAGATACGCAGTATTTT.

J is TRBJ2-3 and V is TRBV7-2; no clear D. Looked up from germline, CDR1 is SGHTA and CDR2 is FQGNSA. This CDR3 comprises 15 residues. Trimming took off 4 bases at V and 0 bases at J, with 11 bases between the two ends. The CDR3 DNA reads as TGTGCCAGCAGCTACTCATATACTAGCACAGATACGCAGTATTTT. As protein: CASSYSYTSTDTQYF.

The chain has TRBV30 and TRBJ1-4; D unresolved. The V end lost 4 bases, the J end lost 8 bases, and 14 bases lay between the germline ends. The CDR3 totals 13 residues. The germline V gene encodes CDR1 GTSNPN and CDR2 SVGIG (reference sequence). This chain's CDR3 is CAWNAPMEEKLFF. For the CDR3, the DNA is TGTGCCTGGAACGCTCCAATGGAGGAAAAACTGTTTTTT.

The rearrangement links TRBV6-2 or TRBV6-3 to TRBJ2-7; either TRBD1 or TRBD2 may supply D (5 bases each). Germline CDR1 and CDR2: MNHEY and SVGEGT. This CDR3 has 14 amino acids. V lost 3 bases to trimming and J lost 3 bases, with 12 bases between them. CDR3 coding DNA: TGTGCCAGCAGTTATGCCGGGACCGTCTACGAGCAGTACTTC. Translated, it gives CASSYAGTVYEQYF.

V usage is TRBV6-2 or TRBV6-3 and J usage is TRBJ1-5; a weak D match, TRBD1 (6 bases). V was cut by 5 bases and J by 5 bases, with 19 bases left in between. Germline assignment: CDR1 MNHEY and CDR2 SVGEGT. The CDR3 is 16 residues long. The CDR3 reads CASSDRTERPYQPQHF. The DNA for the CDR3 is TGTGCCAGCAGTGACCGGACAGAGCGACCTTATCAGCCCCAGCATTTT.

This chain uses TRBV12-5 with TRBJ1-2; D perhaps matches TRBD1 (6 bases). The germline gives CDR1 LGHNT, CDR2 FRNRAP. V gave up 6 bases and J gave up 4 bases, with 24 bases separating them. The CDR3 is made up of 17 amino acids. In DNA form, the CDR3 reads TGTGCTAGTGGGGTAGGGAGGGGGGACACGAACCTCTATGGCTACACCTTC. Its translation: CASGVGRGDTNLYGYTF.

This chain joins TRBV4-3 and TRBJ2-2, with 9 positions matching TRBD1. Germline loops: CDR1 LGHNA, CDR2 YSLEER. This CDR3 region has 15 residues. The V gene end was trimmed by 3 bases and the J gene end by 6 bases; junction bases not matched to a gene: 5. CDR3 sequence: CASSHGTGFSGELFF. The CDR3, as DNA: TGCGCCAGCAGCCACGGGACAGGGTTTTCCGGGGAGCTGTTTTTT.

The V call is TRBV27, the J call TRBJ2-1, with 12 bases lining up with TRBD2. The CDR3 sequence is 15 residues long. CDR1 MNHEY and CDR2 SMNVEV come from the germline V gene (reference sequence). Trimming cost V 5 bases and J 6 bases; bases outside gene matches: 5. The CDR3 DNA sequence: TGTGCCAGCAGTCCCCGACTAGCGGGAGTCAATGAGCAGTTCTTC. This translates into CASSPRLAGVNEQFF.

This clone showed up just a few times. The gene calls are TRBV11-3 and TRBJ1-1, with a weak D call TRBD1 (5 bases). The CDR3 is made up of 13 amino acids. In germline, CDR1 is SGHNT, CDR2 YENEEA. V gave up 8 bases and J gave up 2 bases, with 12 bases separating them. In DNA form, the CDR3 reads TGTGCCAGCGGCGTGACAGAAAACACTGAAGCTTTCTTT. Translated, it gives CASGVTENTEAFF. The variable domain in full, completed from reference TRBV11-3 and TRBJ1-1, reads EAGVVQSPRYKIIEKKQPVAFWCNPISGHNTLYWYLQNLGQGPELLIRYENEEAVDDSQLPKDRFSAERLKGVDSTLKIQPAELGDSAVYLCASGVTENTEAFFGQGTRLTVV.

This clone was observed a few times. CDR3 sequence reads: CASSQSGSTNEKLFF. The CDR3, as DNA: TGTGCCAGCAGCCAATCGGGGAGCACTAATGAAAAACTGTTTTTT. The chain couples TRBV4-2 to TRBJ1-4; the D is unclear. Trimming took 2 bases from V and 2 from J, leaving 9 bases between them. CDR1 LGHNA and CDR2 YNFKEQ come from the germline V gene. This CDR3 is 15 amino acids long.

The chain couples TRBV5-6 to TRBJ1-1; the D gene is possibly TRBD1 (5 bases). Germline V lookup: CDR1 SGHDT, CDR2 YYEEEE. The CDR3 extends over 16 amino acids. Trimming stripped 0 bases from V and 3 bases from J, with 15 bases between. The CDR3 loop reads CASSLARWGKDTEAFF. CDR3 DNA sequence: TGTGCCAGCAGCTTGGCCCGGTGGGGGAAGGACACTGAAGCTTTCTTT.

V is TRBV7-9 and J is TRBJ2-7; D is uncertain. This CDR3 is built from 13 residues. With 3 bases removed from V and 5 bases from J, the gap between germline ends came to 11 bases. Germline V lookup: CDR1 SEHNR, CDR2 FQNEAQ (reference sequence). In nucleotides, the CDR3 is TGTGCCAGCAGCTTTGTGCTGCCAGACGAGCAGTACTTC. It encodes CASSFVLPDEQYF.

This chain's CDR3 is CASQTSGGTGELFF. The CDR3 DNA reads TGTGCCAGCCAAACTAGCGGGGGTACCGGGGAGCTGTTTTTT. This chain links TRBV4-2 with TRBJ2-2; 11 bases match TRBD2. Trimming removed 8 bases from V and 5 bases from J; junction bases left unmatched: 4. Looked up from germline, CDR1 is LGHNA and CDR2 is YNFKEQ. The CDR3 is 14 amino acids.

This chain connects TRBV3-1 (or the pseudogene TRBV3-2) to TRBJ1-1; D is undetermined. Germline V gives CDR1 LGHDT, CDR2 YNNKEL (reference sequence). V was trimmed by 1 base and J by 11 bases, leaving 17 bases between them. The CDR3 totals 14 residues. The CDR3: CASSQVSRLLGAFF. For the CDR3, the DNA is TGTGCCAGCAGCCAAGTATCCAGGCTCCTTGGGGCTTTCTTT.

The CDR3 is CATSDWGNTGELFF. The DNA of the CDR3 is TGTGCCACCAGTGATTGGGGCAACACCGGGGAGCTGTTTTTT. The chain combines TRBV24-1 with TRBJ2-2, with a weak D call TRBD1 (5 bases). Trimming left V 2 bases short and J 2 bases short, with 5 bases between. The CDR3 is 14 amino acids. The germline gives CDR1 KGHDR, CDR2 SFDVKD.

The chain couples TRBV7-9 to TRBJ2-7; 10 positions match TRBD2. This CDR3 comprises 19 residues. V gave up 1 base and J gave up 2 bases; unmatched junction bases: 14. CDR1 and CDR2 from the germline V gene are SEHNR and FQNEAQ (reference sequence). CDR3 nucleotide sequence: TGTGCCAGCAGCTTAGTGTCTGGGGCTAGCGGGAGAGGGACCTACGAGCAGTACTTC. This encodes CASSLVSGASGRGTYEQYF.

Note on this clone: Other nucleotide sequences in the sample specify the same CDR3. The V call is TRBV19, the J call TRBJ1-1, with D hard to call. Trimming cost V 5 bases and J 5 bases, with 12 bases left between them. CDR1 and CDR2 from the germline V gene are LNHDA and SQIVND (reference sequence). This CDR3 is built from 13 residues. This CDR3 reads CASSSRVGTEAFF. The CDR3 bases are TGTGCCAGTAGTTCCCGGGTTGGAACTGAAGCTTTCTTT.

The V gene is TRBV30, the J gene TRBJ2-4; no clear D. The CDR3 consists of 14 residues. Germline V gene data show CDR1 as GTSNPN and CDR2 as SVGIG (reference sequence). Trimming shortened V by 5 bases and J by 0 bases, and 11 bases separated the two germline ends. The CDR3 nucleotides are TGTGCCTGGGACACCGCAATAGCCAAAAACATTCAGTACTTC. Residues: CAWDTAIAKNIQYF. The whole variable domain, filled in from reference TRBV30 and TRBJ2-4, reads SQTIHQWPATLVQPVGSPLSLECTVEGTSNPNLYWYRQAAGRGLQLLFYSVGIGQISSEVPQNLSASRPQDRQFILSSKKLLLSDSGFYLCAWDTAIAKNIQYFGAGTRLSVL.

The V call is TRBV12-5, the J call TRBJ1-2; D perhaps matches TRBD1 (5 bases). The CDR3 runs to 15 residues. The germline V and J ends were trimmed by 1 base and 1 base, with 10 bases remaining between them. In germline, CDR1 is LGHNT, CDR2 FRNRAP. The CDR3 DNA follows: TGTGCTAGTGGTTTGGAACTTCAGGGTAACTATGGCTACACCTTC. It encodes CASGLELQGNYGYTF.

The V call is TRBV12-3 or TRBV12-4, the J call TRBJ2-2; D is perhaps TRBD1 (5 bases). The V end was cut by 6 bases, the J end by 7 bases, with 9 bases between. This CDR3 has 12 residues. The CDR3 spells CASRGPGGELFF. DNA for the CDR3: TGTGCCAGCAGGGGGCCGGGCGGGGAGCTGTTTTTT.

The chain's CDR3 is CASSDGQGGGNEQFF. As DNA, the CDR3 is TGTGCCAGCAGTGACGGGCAGGGGGGAGGAAATGAGCAGTTCTTC. The chain has TRBV2 and TRBJ2-1; D is perhaps TRBD1 (7 bases). The length of the CDR3 is 15 residues. Trimming left V 3 bases short and J 7 bases short, with 16 bases between. CDR1 SNHLY and CDR2 FYNNEI come from the germline V gene.

The J gene is TRBJ2-7, the V gene TRBV27; possible D gene TRBD2, 6 bases. Germline V gene lookup returns CDR1 MNHEY and CDR2 SMNVEV (reference sequence). V gave up 8 bases and J gave up 7 bases, with 21 bases separating them. The CDR3 is 14 residues long. The CDR3 spells CASQINGGTREQYF. In nucleotides, the CDR3 is TGTGCCAGCCAAATTAATGGCGGGACGCGGGAGCAGTACTTC.

In its sample, this clone was seen a few times. V usage is TRBV28 and J usage is TRBJ2-7, with 10 nucleotides matching TRBD2. From germline, CDR1 is MDHEN and CDR2 SYDVKM. The CDR3 runs 16 residues. V shed 4 bases, J shed 2 bases, and the junction held 8 bases outside the gene matches. CDR3 loop: CASSSPKTSGPYEQYF. CDR3 DNA sequence: TGTGCCAGCAGTTCACCTAAGACTAGCGGGCCCTACGAGCAGTACTTC.

The chain couples TRBV28 to TRBJ1-2; the D gene is possibly TRBD1 (5 bases). Trimming removed 3 bases at V and 4 bases at J, with 9 bases between. From germline, CDR1 is MDHEN and CDR2 SYDVKM. The CDR3 consists of 13 residues. The CDR3 reads CASSLQGLYGYTF. The DNA for the CDR3 is TGTGCCAGCAGTTTGCAGGGTCTCTATGGCTACACCTTC.

The rearrangement joins TRBV19 to TRBJ2-1; no firm D call. Germline-derived CDR1 and CDR2 are LNHDA and SQIVND (reference sequence). This CDR3 has 12 residues. Trimming pared 5 bases from V and 8 bases from J, leaving 10 bases between. Here the CDR3 DNA reads TGTGCCAGTAGTGGCACTTTGGATGAGCAGTTCTTC. This gives the protein CASSGTLDEQFF. The variable domain in full, with the rest retrieved from reference TRBV19 and TRBJ2-1, is DGGITQSPKYLFRKEGQNVTLSCEQNLNHDAMYWYRQDPGQGLRLIYYSQIVNDFQKGDIAEGYSVSREKKESFPLTVTSAQKNPTAFYLCASSGTLDEQFFGPGTRLTVL.

CDR3 in DNA: TGTGCCAGCAGCCCCAGACAGGCGGGGGAGCTGTTTTTT. This gives the protein CASSPRQAGELFF. The genes are TRBV6-2 or TRBV6-3 and TRBJ2-2; tentatively, D is TRBD1 (6 bases). Germline-derived CDR1 and CDR2 are MNHEY and SVGEGT. This CDR3 comprises 13 residues. V lost 6 bases and J lost 8, with 13 bases in between.

The chain carries TRBV7-3 and TRBJ2-1; D is undetermined. The CDR3 extends over 16 amino acids. Trimming pared 6 bases from V and 0 bases from J, leaving 15 bases between. Per germline, CDR1 SGHTA and CDR2 FQGTGA. CDR3 sequence reads: CASSPVRSHSYNEQFF. CDR3 coding DNA: TGTGCCAGCAGTCCGGTTAGAAGCCACTCCTACAATGAGCAGTTCTTC.